One and the same sample provided the 27 T cell receptor beta chains below, sequenced in a study of shared clonotypes between healthy human individuals. Data came from immunoSEQ multiplex PCR; TCRdb stores just in-frame clones and leaves some out. The repertoire has hundreds of thousands of clones, about two thirds of them found once; the top ten carry about 1.8%. The sequenced sample was memory CD4+ T cells sorted from blood. The subset denotes: CD45RA-negative fraction. Receptors were obtained from a woman aged 30 to 39 in good health.

V and J are TRBV5-4 and TRBJ2-6, with D uncertain. The CDR3 runs to 16 residues. Germline CDR1 SGHNT, CDR2 YYREEE (reference sequence). Trimming took off 4 bases at V and 0 bases at J, with 11 bases between the two ends. The CDR3 spells CASSLGAGSGANVLTF. CDR3 nucleotide sequence: TGTGCCAGCAGCCTTGGCGCAGGCTCTGGGGCCAACGTCCTGACTTTC.

The chain carries TRBV19 and TRBJ2-7; 10 bases line up with TRBD2. The J segment lost 6 bases and the V segment lost 5 bases, leaving 7 bases of the junction unmatched. The CDR3 sequence is 14 residues long. CDR1 is LNHDA, CDR2 SQIVND, per germline (reference sequence). CDR3 sequence (DNA): TGTGCCAGTAGTGGAAGCGGGAGGGCCCCCGAGCAGTACTTC. Translated, it gives CASSGSGRAPEQYF.

This clone was seen a handful of times. The chain is built from TRBV5-1 and TRBJ2-5; 14 nucleotides match TRBD2. In germline, CDR1 is SGHRS, CDR2 YFSETQ. V was pared by 0 bases and J by 5 bases, with 9 bases of the junction left unmatched. This CDR3 is 18 amino acids long. The CDR3 spells CASSLVMTSGRAGETQYF. CDR3 sequence (DNA): TGCGCCAGCAGCTTGGTCATGACTAGCGGGAGGGCCGGCGAGACCCAGTACTTC. Based on the CDR3 plus reference TRBV5-1 and TRBJ2-5, the full variable domain is KAGVTQTPRYLIKTRGQQVTLSCSPISGHRSVSWYQQTPGQGLQFLFEYFSETQRNKGNFPGRFSGRQFSNSRSEMNVSTLELGDSALYLCASSLVMTSGRAGETQYFGPGTRLLVL.

The genes are TRBV4-1 and TRBJ1-4, with a tentative D call TRBD1 (5 bases). This CDR3 contains 15 residues. Per the germline V gene, CDR1 is MGHRA and CDR2 is YSYEKL. The V end was cut by 0 bases, the J end by 6 bases, with 11 bases between. This CDR3 reads CASSQDRQGHEKLFF. In DNA, the CDR3 is TGCGCCAGCAGCCAAGATCGGCAGGGCCATGAAAAACTGTTTTTT.

V is TRBV28 and J is TRBJ2-3; D might be TRBD1 (6 bases). Trimming removed 4 bases at V and 3 bases at J, with 11 bases between. Germline assignment: CDR1 MDHEN and CDR2 SYDVKM. This CDR3 contains 14 residues. CDR3 nucleotide sequence: TGTGCCAGCAGTTCTCAGGGGTTGACAGATACGCAGTATTTT. It codes for CASSSQGLTDTQYF.

The genes are TRBV29-1 and TRBJ2-3, with TRBD2 as a possible D gene (5 bases). The CDR3 length is 14 residues. The germline V gene encodes CDR1 SQVTM and CDR2 ANQGSEA. V shed 5 bases and J shed 1 base, with 13 bases lying between them. Here the CDR3 DNA reads TGCAGCGTTCATCCGGCGGGCCGCACAGATACGCAGTATTTT. Its protein is CSVHPAGRTDTQYF.

V and J are TRBV21-1 and TRBJ2-5; the table's D call, TRBD2, has no DNA check behind it. TRBV21-1 is shown as a pseudogene. The CDR3 consists of 15 residues. CDR3 residues: CASSKAASGRETQYF. CDR3 bases: TGTGCCAGCAGCAAAGCGGCTAGCGGGAGAGAGACCCAGTACTTC.

The genes are TRBV5-1 and TRBJ2-2; a weak D match, TRBD2 (6 bases). V was clipped by 4 bases and J by 2 bases, with 21 bases between them. The germline V gene encodes CDR1 SGHRS and CDR2 YFSETQ. The CDR3 totals 18 residues. The CDR3 region has the DNA TGCGCCAGCAGCCTACAACCTGGGGCGGGGAATAACACCGGGGAGCTGTTTTTT. Translating it yields CASSLQPGAGNNTGELFF. Full variable domain (missing parts from reference TRBV5-1 and TRBJ2-2): KAGVTQTPRYLIKTRGQQVTLSCSPISGHRSVSWYQQTPGQGLQFLFEYFSETQRNKGNFPGRFSGRQFSNSRSEMNVSTLELGDSALYLCASSLQPGAGNNTGELFFGEGSRLTVL.

The chain uses TRBV20-1 and TRBJ2-1; D ambiguous. V shed 3 bases and J shed 8 bases, with 8 bases lying between them. Germline V gene lookup returns CDR1 DFQATT and CDR2 SNEGSKA (reference sequence). The CDR3 sequence is 11 residues long. The DNA of the CDR3 is TGCAGTGCTAGCTCTGGGGATGAGCAGTTCTTC. This sequence encodes CSASSGDEQFF.

V gene TRBV4-1 combines with J gene TRBJ2-3; 12 bases align to TRBD1. Unmatched junction bases numbered 9, after V lost 0 bases and J lost 5 bases. The germline gives CDR1 MGHRA, CDR2 YSYEKL. The CDR3 has 18 residues. The CDR3 region has the DNA TGCGCCAGCAGCCAAGAAGGGGACAGGGGGCCTGGTAGAGATACGCAGTATTTT. Residues: CASSQEGDRGPGRDTQYF.

The chain employs TRBV5-4 and TRBJ2-5, with 11 nucleotides matching TRBD1. The CDR3 totals 15 residues. The germline CDR1 and CDR2 sequences are SGHNT and YYREEE (reference sequence). J was trimmed by 4 bases and V by 4 bases; bases with no gene match: 6. The CDR3 DNA reads as TGTGCCAGCAGCGCACCGGGACAGGGGGGAGAGACCCAGTACTTC. It encodes CASSAPGQGGETQYF.

The CDR3 DNA follows: TGTGCCAGCAGTATTAGACAGGGATTGAGCACAGATACGCAGTATTTT. Translating it yields CASSIRQGLSTDTQYF. This sequence joins TRBV27 and TRBJ2-3; 7 positions agree with TRBD1. The CDR3 is 16 amino acids. CDR1 is MNHEY, CDR2 SMNVEV, per germline (reference sequence). Germline trimming cut 5 bases from V and 0 bases from J; bases unmatched to any gene: 8.

J is TRBJ2-7 and V is TRBV5-6; 7 bases agree with TRBD1. Germline values: CDR1 SGHDT, CDR2 YYEEEE. The length of the CDR3 is 14 residues. J gave up 6 bases and V 2 bases, and 8 bases lay outside the gene matches. The CDR3 DNA reads TGTGCCAGCAGCTTTTCGGACAGGATCGGCGAGCAGTACTTC. Translation gives CASSFSDRIGEQYF.

This sequence joins TRBV27 and TRBJ2-5; no firm D call. V was shortened by 6 bases and J by 5 bases, with 10 bases between the two germline ends. CDR3 length: 12 residues. Germline values: CDR1 MNHEY, CDR2 SMNVEV (reference sequence). The CDR3 sequence is CASSPAGETQYF. For the CDR3, the DNA is TGTGCCAGCAGCCCGGCTGGCGAGACCCAGTACTTC.

Points on this clone: Distinct nucleotide sequences in the sample also encode this CDR3. The chain links TRBV19 to TRBJ1-5; 7 nucleotides line up with TRBD1. The CDR3 contains 16 residues. V was clipped by 5 bases and J by 1 base; unmatched bases: 8. The germline gives CDR1 LNHDA, CDR2 SQIVND (reference sequence). CDR3 loop: CASSPRTGGSNQPQHF. Here the CDR3 DNA reads TGTGCCAGTAGTCCACGGACAGGCGGAAGCAATCAGCCCCAGCATTTT. The variable domain in full, completed from reference TRBV19 and TRBJ1-5, reads DGGITQSPKYLFRKEGQNVTLSCEQNLNHDAMYWYRQDPGQGLRLIYYSQIVNDFQKGDIAEGYSVSREKKESFPLTVTSAQKNPTAFYLCASSPRTGGSNQPQHFGDGTRLSIL.

CDR3 DNA sequence: TGTGCCAGCAGCCCCGGGGGTGGTCAGGGGATAGGATACGAGCAGTACTTC. It yields the protein CASSPGGGQGIGYEQYF. V gene TRBV9 combines with J gene TRBJ2-7; tentatively, D is TRBD1 or TRBD2 (6 bases each). The CDR3 has 17 residues. The ends were cut back, 4 bases at V and 4 bases at J, with 24 bases in the middle. Germline V gene sequence: CDR1 SGDLS, CDR2 YYNGEE.

In its sample, this clone was seen once. V gene TRBV29-1 combines with J gene TRBJ2-7, with D perhaps matching TRBD1 (6 bases). V gave up 5 bases and J gave up 0 bases, with 14 bases separating them. This CDR3 comprises 14 residues. Germline V gives CDR1 SQVTM, CDR2 ANQGSEA. The CDR3 loop reads CSVSGTSFSYEQYF. CDR3 nucleotide sequence: TGCAGCGTTTCCGGGACAAGCTTCTCCTACGAGCAGTACTTC.

CDR3 DNA: TGTGCCAGCAGCCCGACTTCCATTGGCGGGGAGCTGTTTTTT. This sequence encodes CASSPTSIGGELFF. This chain links TRBV7-2 with TRBJ2-2; D is unclear. This CDR3 has 14 residues. CDR1 SGHTA and CDR2 FQGNSA come from the germline V gene. V was trimmed by 5 bases and J by 7 bases, leaving 14 bases between them.

This clone was seen repeatedly, ten times or more. This rearrangement joins TRBV5-1 to TRBJ1-2, with TRBD1 matching 7 bases. With V trimmed by 5 bases and J by 6 bases, 4 bases remained unmatched. This CDR3 spans 12 amino acids. The germline gives CDR1 SGHRS, CDR2 YFSETQ. The CDR3 coding sequence is TGCGCCAGCAGTAGGCAGGGGGATGGCTACACCTTC. Protein: CASSRQGDGYTF. The complete variable domain, with remaining parts taken from reference TRBV5-1 and TRBJ1-2, reads KAGVTQTPRYLIKTRGQQVTLSCSPISGHRSVSWYQQTPGQGLQFLFEYFSETQRNKGNFPGRFSGRQFSNSRSEMNVSTLELGDSALYLCASSRQGDGYTFGSGTRLTVV.

CDR3 sequence: CASSSRESSHSGANVLTF. The CDR3 DNA sequence: TGTGCCAGCAGCAGCCGGGAGAGCAGCCACTCTGGGGCCAACGTCCTGACTTTC. This chain joins TRBV5-8 and TRBJ2-6; D possibly corresponds to TRBD2 (6 bases). The CDR3 has 18 residues. Trimming cost V 4 bases and J 0 bases, with 17 bases left between them. CDR1 is SGHTS, CDR2 YDEGEE, per germline.

The V call is TRBV7-3, the J call TRBJ2-2, with TRBD1 matching 9 bases. CDR3 length: 18 amino acids. The junction had 14 bases not matched to a gene; V was cut back by 4 bases and J by 5 bases. The germline V gene encodes CDR1 SGHTA and CDR2 FQGTGA. In DNA, the CDR3 is TGTGCCAGCAGCTCGTCGGGACAGGGAGGGGGAAAAACCGGGGAGCTGTTTTTT. This gives the protein CASSSSGQGGGKTGELFF.

To note about this clone: One base separates it from a far larger clone, so it is likely a read error. This CDR3 is also generated by other DNA sequences in the sample. J is TRBJ1-1 and V is TRBV7-2; TRBD1 might be the D (5 bases). There are 13 residues in the CDR3. The V and J ends lost 1 base and 3 bases respectively, with 6 bases between them. Per the germline V gene, CDR1 is SGHTA and CDR2 is FQGNSA. The CDR3 DNA is TGTGCCAGCAGCTTAGTGGGGGACACTGAAGCTTTCTTT. Its protein product is CASSLVGDTEAFF.

The V and J genes are TRBV6-1 and TRBJ1-5; D call uncertain. The CDR3 sequence is 14 residues long. The V end lost 6 bases, the J end lost 0 bases, and 9 bases lay between the germline ends. Germline V gene data show CDR1 as MNHNS and CDR2 as SASEGT. The CDR3 region has the DNA TGTGCCAGCAGCCAAGAGTATAGCAATCAGCCCCAGCATTTT. The encoded protein is CASSQEYSNQPQHF.

The chain carries TRBV6-6 and TRBJ2-7; D not certain. CDR1 and CDR2 (germline): MNHNY, SVGAGI (reference sequence). Trimming took off 2 bases at V and 1 base at J, with 6 bases between the two ends. The CDR3 covers 13 residues. DNA for the CDR3: TGTGCCAGCAGTTACGGCATGTCCTACGAGCAGTACTTC. It yields the protein CASSYGMSYEQYF.

The gene calls are TRBV4-1 and TRBJ1-2; D is unclear. The V and J ends lost 1 base and 0 bases respectively, with 15 bases between them. This CDR3 has 17 amino acids. Germline V gene lookup returns CDR1 MGHRA and CDR2 YSYEKL. CDR3 in amino acids: CASSQGLRRRPNYGYTF. The CDR3 DNA follows: TGCGCCAGCAGCCAAGGCCTGAGGAGGAGACCTAACTATGGCTACACCTTC.

Comments on this clone: Different DNA sequences within this sample yield the same CDR3. This chain connects TRBV18 to TRBJ2-5; D is undetermined. CDR1 KGHSH and CDR2 LQKENI come from the germline V gene. CDR3 length: 14 residues. Between the trimmed V and J ends, which lost 6 bases and 5 bases, there was a span of 16 bases. CDR3 residues: CASSRDSSSETQYF. The CDR3 DNA sequence: TGTGCCAGCTCTCGAGACTCGTCGAGTGAGACCCAGTACTTC.

The CDR3: CASRAVDYEQYF. CDR3 bases: TGTGCCAGCAGGGCAGTTGACTACGAGCAGTACTTC. V gene TRBV6-1 combines with J gene TRBJ2-7; D remains unclear. The CDR3 runs to 12 residues. V lost 6 bases to trimming and J lost 3 bases, with 9 bases between them. Germline loops: CDR1 MNHNS, CDR2 SASEGT.